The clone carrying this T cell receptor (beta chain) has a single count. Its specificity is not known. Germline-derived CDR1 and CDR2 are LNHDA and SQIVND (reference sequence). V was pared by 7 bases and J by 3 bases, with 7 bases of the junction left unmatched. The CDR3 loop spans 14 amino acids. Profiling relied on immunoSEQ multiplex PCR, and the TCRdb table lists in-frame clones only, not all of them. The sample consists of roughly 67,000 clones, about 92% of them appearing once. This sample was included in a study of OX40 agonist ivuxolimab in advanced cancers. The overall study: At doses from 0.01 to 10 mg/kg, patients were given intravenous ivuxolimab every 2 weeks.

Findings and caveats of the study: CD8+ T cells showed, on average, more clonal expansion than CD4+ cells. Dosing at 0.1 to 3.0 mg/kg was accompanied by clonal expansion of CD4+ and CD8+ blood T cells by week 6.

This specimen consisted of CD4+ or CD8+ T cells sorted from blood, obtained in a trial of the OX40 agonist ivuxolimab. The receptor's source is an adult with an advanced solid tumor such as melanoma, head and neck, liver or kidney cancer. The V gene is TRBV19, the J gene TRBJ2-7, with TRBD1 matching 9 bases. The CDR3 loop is CASKPPGQGYEQYF. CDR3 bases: TGTGCCAGTAAACCTCCGGGACAGGGCTACGAGCAGTACTTC. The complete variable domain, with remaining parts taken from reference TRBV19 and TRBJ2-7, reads DGGITQSPKYLFRKEGQNVTLSCEQNLNHDAMYWYRQDPGQGLRLIYYSQIVNDFQKGDIAEGYSVSREKKESFPLTVTSAQKNPTAFYLCASKPPGQGYEQYFGPGTRLTVT.